Below are 24 T cell receptor beta chains sequenced from a single sample in a study of shared clonotypes between healthy human individuals. Generated by immunoSEQ multiplex PCR, the TCRdb table keeps only in-frame clones and is missing some. Among 600,000 to 800,000 clones listed, around 77% were seen once. Sequencing was done on a sample of memory CD4+ T cells sorted from blood. Indicated subset: CD45RA-negative fraction. These TCRs come from a woman aged 25 to 39 in good health.

The rearrangement links TRBV6-1 to TRBJ1-3; no clear D. The CDR3 sequence is 12 residues long. Trimming pared 7 bases from V and 4 bases from J, leaving 8 bases between. Germline V CDR1 and CDR2: MNHNS, SASEGT. The CDR3 spells CASTGNGNTIYF. DNA for the CDR3: TGTGCCAGCACTGGGAACGGAAACACCATATATTTT.

The chain is built from TRBV5-1 and TRBJ2-6; D is ambiguous. Germline V CDR1 and CDR2: SGHRS, YFSETQ. The CDR3 is 19 residues long. V shed 1 base and J shed 2 bases, with 19 bases lying between them. The CDR3 sequence is CASSLPRQTAVTGANVLTF. CDR3 DNA sequence: TGCGCCAGCAGCTTGCCCCGTCAAACGGCGGTCACTGGGGCCAACGTCCTGACTTTC.

CDR3 in DNA: TGTGCCAGTAGTAAGGGACCGGGAGTCACCGGGGAGCTGTTTTTT. This gives the protein CASSKGPGVTGELFF. This chain connects TRBV19 to TRBJ2-2; possibly TRBD2 for D (6 bases). Trimming cost V 4 bases and J 4 bases, with 13 bases left between them. The CDR3 runs 15 residues. The V gene's germline CDR1 is LNHDA and CDR2 SQIVND (reference sequence). The full variable domain, its missing parts supplied by reference TRBV19 and TRBJ2-2, is DGGITQSPKYLFRKEGQNVTLSCEQNLNHDAMYWYRQDPGQGLRLIYYSQIVNDFQKGDIAEGYSVSREKKESFPLTVTSAQKNPTAFYLCASSKGPGVTGELFFGEGSRLTVL.

V gene TRBV27 combines with J gene TRBJ1-2; unclear D gene. Germline V gives CDR1 MNHEY, CDR2 SMNVEV (reference sequence). CDR3 length equals 13 residues. Trimming removed 5 bases from V and 4 bases from J, with 11 bases in between. Here the CDR3 reads CASSPDGTYGYTF. CDR3 bases: TGTGCCAGCAGTCCTGACGGAACCTATGGCTACACCTTC.

The chain carries TRBV28 and TRBJ2-3; D assignment may be TRBD1 or TRBD2 (6 bases each). The ends were cut back, 6 bases at V and 6 bases at J, with 10 bases in the middle. In germline, CDR1 is MDHEN, CDR2 SYDVKM. This CDR3 has 12 amino acids. CDR3 DNA: TGTGCCAGCAGCGTAGGGGGGGATACGCAGTATTTT. Its protein product is CASSVGGDTQYF.

The V gene is TRBV19, the J gene TRBJ1-2, with 7 bases aligning to TRBD1. Germline loops: CDR1 LNHDA, CDR2 SQIVND (reference sequence). Germline trimming cut 7 bases from V and 4 bases from J; bases unmatched to any gene: 12. The CDR3 sequence is 15 residues long. CDR3 amino acids: CASKRSGDSGYGYTF. CDR3 nucleotides: TGTGCCAGTAAACGAAGTGGGGACAGCGGCTATGGCTACACCTTC. The full variable domain, its missing parts supplied by reference TRBV19 and TRBJ1-2, is DGGITQSPKYLFRKEGQNVTLSCEQNLNHDAMYWYRQDPGQGLRLIYYSQIVNDFQKGDIAEGYSVSREKKESFPLTVTSAQKNPTAFYLCASKRSGDSGYGYTFGSGTRLTVV.

The chain combines TRBV12-5 with TRBJ1-1, with 10 nucleotides matching TRBD1. With 9 bases clipped from V and 5 bases from J, the junction kept 12 bases outside the gene matches. This CDR3 contains 15 residues. Germline V CDR1 and CDR2: LGHNT, FRNRAP. Here the CDR3 reads CASQTGGGGKTEAFF. CDR3 DNA sequence: TGTGCTAGCCAGACAGGGGGCGGAGGTAAGACTGAAGCTTTCTTT.

Here the CDR3 reads CASSPLDRYQETQYF. DNA of the CDR3: TGTGCCAGCAGCCCCTTAGACAGGTACCAAGAGACCCAGTACTTC. The chain combines TRBV5-6 with TRBJ2-5; a possible D gene is TRBD1 (6 bases). The CDR3 extends over 15 amino acids. The V end lost 4 bases, the J end lost 0 bases, and 13 bases lay between the germline ends. The V gene's germline CDR1 is SGHDT and CDR2 YYEEEE.

V gene TRBV11-1 combines with J gene TRBJ1-1; D is unresolved. Germline CDR1 and CDR2: SGHAT and FQDESV (reference sequence). The CDR3 runs to 15 residues. Trimming pared 3 bases from V and 7 bases from J, leaving 18 bases between. CDR3: CASSFSRAGYGEAFF. For the CDR3, the DNA is TGTGCCAGCAGCTTCTCCCGCGCGGGTTACGGTGAAGCTTTCTTT.

This clone showed up just a few times. V usage is TRBV6-6 and J usage is TRBJ2-2; D is unresolved. V lost 7 bases and J 0 bases, leaving 12 bases between the germline ends. The germline gives CDR1 MNHNY, CDR2 SVGAGI (reference sequence). The length of the CDR3 is 15 residues. In DNA, the CDR3 is TGTGCCAGCACTGTGACACCCACGAACACCGGGGAGCTGTTTTTT. Protein sequence: CASTVTPTNTGELFF.

There are a few counts of this clone. V is TRBV19 and J is TRBJ1-5; tentative D call: TRBD1 (5 bases). V was trimmed by 5 bases and J by 6 bases, leaving 20 bases between them. Germline V gives CDR1 LNHDA, CDR2 SQIVND (reference sequence). There are 16 residues in the CDR3. The CDR3 DNA sequence: TGTGCCAGTAGTGCCTCGGGACGCCTAATGGGTCAGCCCCAGCATTTT. It yields the protein CASSASGRLMGQPQHF. The variable domain in full, completed from reference TRBV19 and TRBJ1-5, reads DGGITQSPKYLFRKEGQNVTLSCEQNLNHDAMYWYRQDPGQGLRLIYYSQIVNDFQKGDIAEGYSVSREKKESFPLTVTSAQKNPTAFYLCASSASGRLMGQPQHFGDGTRLSIL.

This chain connects TRBV18 to TRBJ1-1; D is unresolved. This CDR3 is 14 amino acids long. Per the germline V gene, CDR1 is KGHSH and CDR2 is LQKENI. Trimming removed 5 bases at V and 3 bases at J, with 13 bases between. The CDR3 spells CASSSDPRDTEAFF. In DNA, the CDR3 is TGTGCCAGCTCATCGGATCCGAGAGACACTGAAGCTTTCTTT.

This rearrangement joins TRBV9 to TRBJ1-1; D gene unclear. This CDR3 comprises 11 residues. CDR1 and CDR2 (germline): SGDLS, YYNGEE. V was clipped by 1 base and J by 5 bases, with 3 bases between them. Here the CDR3 reads CASSVRTEAFF. DNA for the CDR3: TGTGCCAGCAGCGTACGGACTGAAGCTTTCTTT.

The J gene is TRBJ2-2, the V gene TRBV29-1; a weak D match, TRBD1 (6 bases). The CDR3 totals 13 residues. Germline V lookup: CDR1 SQVTM, CDR2 ANQGSEA. The germline V and J ends were trimmed by 3 bases and 6 bases, with 11 bases remaining between them. The CDR3 here is CSVDDTGSGELFF. CDR3 in DNA: TGCAGCGTTGATGATACAGGGTCCGGGGAGCTGTTTTTT.

This clone was seen a handful of times. The gene calls are TRBV5-6 and TRBJ2-1, with unresolved D. Trimming shortened V by 4 bases and J by 9 bases, and 8 bases separated the two germline ends. Germline values: CDR1 SGHDT, CDR2 YYEEEE. The CDR3 contains 11 residues. CDR3 sequence (DNA): TGTGCCAGCAGCCAACGATTTGAGCAGTTCTTC. Translated: CASSQRFEQFF.

The rearrangement uses TRBV2 and TRBJ1-1, with TRBD1 matching 9 bases. Trimming removed 1 base from V and 4 bases from J; junction bases left unmatched: 4. Per germline, CDR1 SNHLY and CDR2 FYNNEI. This CDR3 comprises 15 residues. CDR3 residues: CASSEVGTGITEAFF. The CDR3, as DNA: TGTGCCAGCAGTGAAGTAGGGACAGGGATCACTGAAGCTTTCTTT.

The chain is built from TRBV2 and TRBJ1-5; no clear D gene. The CDR3 extends over 13 amino acids. The V and J ends lost 1 base and 5 bases respectively, with 6 bases between them. Germline V CDR1 and CDR2: SNHLY, FYNNEI. The CDR3 region is CASSEGSHQPQHF. In DNA form, the CDR3 reads TGTGCCAGCAGTGAAGGCTCCCATCAGCCCCAGCATTTT.

As for this clone: Other nucleotide sequences from this sample produce the same CDR3. The rearrangement uses TRBV2 and TRBJ2-3; 11 nucleotides agree with TRBD2. This CDR3 is built from 14 residues. V lost 3 bases and J lost 6; bases outside the gene matches: 2. The germline V gene encodes CDR1 SNHLY and CDR2 FYNNEI. The CDR3 sequence: CASSERLAGDTQYF. The CDR3 DNA reads TGTGCCAGCAGTGAGAGACTAGCGGGGGATACGCAGTATTTT. The full variable domain, rest sourced from reference TRBV2 and TRBJ2-3, is EPEVTQTPSHQVTQMGQEVILRCVPISNHLYFYWYRQILGQKVEFLVSFYNNEISEKSEIFDDQFSVERPDGSNFTLKIRSTKLEDSAMYFCASSERLAGDTQYFGPGTRLTVL.

This sequence joins TRBV6-1 and TRBJ2-4; perhaps TRBD2 as D (6 bases). This CDR3 spans 13 amino acids. CDR1 is MNHNS, CDR2 SASEGT, per germline. Deletions cut 7 bases from V and 7 bases from J, with 14 bases between. CDR3 bases: TGTGCCAGCACAAGACTAGGAATCAACATTCAGTACTTC. As protein: CASTRLGINIQYF.

V is TRBV10-3 and J is TRBJ1-4; 8 bases match TRBD1. J lost 4 bases, V lost 8 bases, and 6 bases had no gene match. CDR1 is ENHRY, CDR2 SYGVKD, per germline. The CDR3 contains 14 residues. This chain's CDR3 is CAIGGQGINEKLFF. Written as DNA, the CDR3 is TGTGCCATCGGAGGACAGGGCATTAATGAAAAACTGTTTTTT.

V gene TRBV28 combines with J gene TRBJ1-3; D is possibly TRBD1 (6 bases). Germline-derived CDR1 and CDR2 are MDHEN and SYDVKM. Between the trimmed V and J ends, which lost 5 bases and 2 bases, there was a span of 10 bases. The CDR3 runs to 14 residues. Here the CDR3 reads CASSPGGPGNTIYF. As DNA, the CDR3 is TGTGCCAGCAGTCCGGGGGGGCCTGGAAACACCATATATTTT.

The chain links TRBV11-3 to TRBJ2-3, with TRBD1 as a possible D gene (5 bases). CDR3 length equals 15 residues. Germline V gene lookup returns CDR1 SGHNT and CDR2 YENEEA. Trimming removed 2 bases at V and 6 bases at J, with 15 bases between. The CDR3 DNA sequence: TGTGCCAGCAGCTTAAACCCCACAGGTGGCGATACGCAGTATTTT. Its translation: CASSLNPTGGDTQYF.

The rearrangement joins TRBV28 to TRBJ1-4; 8 positions match TRBD1. Germline-derived CDR1 and CDR2 are MDHEN and SYDVKM. The trim removed 5 bases at V and 5 bases at J, leaving 7 bases unmatched. The CDR3 is made up of 15 amino acids. CDR3: CASSLRTGKNEKLFF. The CDR3 nucleotides are TGTGCCAGCAGTCTCCGGACAGGGAAGAATGAAAAACTGTTTTTT.

The rearrangement uses TRBV13 and TRBJ2-3; 8 nucleotides match TRBD2. The CDR3 is 16 amino acids. Germline loops: CDR1 PRHDT, CDR2 FYEKMQ (reference sequence). After removal of 1 base from V and 3 bases from J, the junction contained 6 bases not matched to a gene. CDR3 loop: CASSLVTSGPTDTQYF. Written as DNA, the CDR3 is TGTGCCAGCAGCTTAGTTACTAGCGGCCCAACAGATACGCAGTATTTT. The full variable domain, completed using reference TRBV13 and TRBJ2-3, is AAGVIQSPRHLIKEKRETATLKCYPIPRHDTVYWYQQGPGQDPQFLISFYEKMQSDKGSIPDRFSAQQFSDYHSELNMSSLELGDSALYFCASSLVTSGPTDTQYFGPGTRLTVL.